The present T cell receptor beta chain was sequenced within a study of T cell responses to AZD1222 COVID-19 vaccine. Study results and limitations: At baseline, seropositivity was found in only a handful of AZD1222 recipients. Nearly half of spike-specific TCRs reportedly target unmutated variant regions. Spike-specific TCR breadth and depth were elevated following two AZD1222 doses.

Pooling covered second doses at about 4 or about 12 weeks. TCRdb keeps only in-frame clones here, not all; method: immunoSEQ multiplex PCR. The table includes some 93,000 clones, roughly 90% detected once. Points on this clone: Its antigen is currently unknown.

Trimming took off 0 bases at V and 5 bases at J, with 11 bases between the two ends. Germline V gene data show CDR1 as MNHEY and CDR2 as SVGAGI. This CDR3 has 15 residues. This chain links TRBV6-5 with TRBJ1-5; D is unresolved. The TCR sequence derives from an adult who received the AZD1222 COVID-19 vaccine. The sample in question was peripheral blood, obtained 28 days after the second AZD1222 dose. CDR3 region: CASSYSSSLDQPQHF. The CDR3 coding sequence is TGTGCCAGCAGTTACTCGTCATCCTTAGATCAGCCCCAGCATTTT.